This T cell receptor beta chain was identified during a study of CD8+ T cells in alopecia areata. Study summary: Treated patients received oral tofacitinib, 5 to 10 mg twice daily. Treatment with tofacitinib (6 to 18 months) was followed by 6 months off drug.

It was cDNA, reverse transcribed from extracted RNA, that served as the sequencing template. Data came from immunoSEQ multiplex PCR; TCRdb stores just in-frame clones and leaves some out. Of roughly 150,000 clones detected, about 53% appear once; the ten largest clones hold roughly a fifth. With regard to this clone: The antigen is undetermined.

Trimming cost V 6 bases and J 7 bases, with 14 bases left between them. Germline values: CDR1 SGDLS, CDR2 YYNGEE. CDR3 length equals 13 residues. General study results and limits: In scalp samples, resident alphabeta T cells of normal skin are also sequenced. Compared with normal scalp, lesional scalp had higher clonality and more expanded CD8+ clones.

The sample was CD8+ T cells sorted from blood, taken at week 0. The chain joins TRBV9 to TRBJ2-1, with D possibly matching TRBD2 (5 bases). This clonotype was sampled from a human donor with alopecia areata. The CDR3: CASTPRGENEQFF. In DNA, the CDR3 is TGTGCCAGCACCCCTCGGGGTGAAAATGAGCAGTTCTTC.